This record looks at one TCR beta chain sequence and its context. Its specificity is not known. The entry originates in a study of cytomegalovirus exposure and HLA in healthy donors. Study findings and constraints: Later on, an analysis tied 15,000 to 20,000 TCR beta sequences to HLA alleles at 0.05 false discovery rate. CMV antigen specificity of a few CMV-associated chains was confirmed in vitro. Later work found most CMV-associated TCR beta chains apparently HLA-restricted.

The study ran its PCR with 60 Vbeta and 13 Jbeta primers. Sequenced by immunoSEQ multiplex PCR; TCRdb stores in-frame clones only, minus some. The sample lists about 190,000 clones; about 77% were seen once. Healthy bone marrow donors made up the donors. V was pared by 6 bases and J by 3 bases, with 11 bases between. The CDR3 contains 13 residues. CDR1 is KGHSH and CDR2 is LQKENI in the germline V gene. This rearrangement joins TRBV18 to TRBJ2-5, with D possibly TRBD2 on 7 matching bases. Sample: PBMCs. The receptor was isolated from a man aged 30 to 39 in good health and CMV-seropositive. CDR3 in amino acids: CASSRGGEETQYF. DNA for the CDR3: TGTGCCAGCTCGCGAGGGGGGGAAGAGACCCAGTACTTC.